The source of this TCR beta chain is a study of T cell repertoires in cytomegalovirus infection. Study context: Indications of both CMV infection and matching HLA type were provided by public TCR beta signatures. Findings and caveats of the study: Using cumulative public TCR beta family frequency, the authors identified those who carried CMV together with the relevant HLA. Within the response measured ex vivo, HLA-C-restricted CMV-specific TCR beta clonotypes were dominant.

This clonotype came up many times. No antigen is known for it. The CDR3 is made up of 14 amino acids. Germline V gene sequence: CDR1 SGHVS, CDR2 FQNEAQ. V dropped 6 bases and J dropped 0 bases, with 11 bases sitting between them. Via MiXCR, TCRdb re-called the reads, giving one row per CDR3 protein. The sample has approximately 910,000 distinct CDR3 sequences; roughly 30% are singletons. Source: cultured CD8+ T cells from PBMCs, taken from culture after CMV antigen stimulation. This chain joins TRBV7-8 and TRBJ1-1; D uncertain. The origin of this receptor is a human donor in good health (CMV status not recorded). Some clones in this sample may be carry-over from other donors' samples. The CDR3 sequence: CASSEAVMNTEAFF. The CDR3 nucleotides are TGTGCCAGCAGTGAGGCTGTCATGAACACTGAAGCTTTCTTT.